This is a list of T cell receptor beta chains from one sample in a study of molecular identifiers for immune sequencing clone quantification. TCRdb called the PCR reads again in MiXCR, with one record for every CDR3 protein. The sample consists of tens of thousands of distinct CDR3 sequences, around 27% of them appearing once. Sequencing was done on a sample of naive CD8+ T cells from blood, with Jurkat cell RNA spiked in. These receptors originate from a human donor in good health. Some libraries in this study had Jurkat cell RNA spiked in. The CDR3 runs from the conserved cysteine through the conserved F or W. Each record gives: clone size, D gene, V gene, J gene, CDR3 protein, CDR3 DNA. The D gene is left open where the match is weak. Not all rows give a size; the values are once, few, many and, for expanded clones, a class.

>many|-|TRBV5-4|TRBJ2-3
CASSPPTGESTDTQYF
TGTGCCAGCAGCCCCCCGACAGGAGAAAGCACAGATACGCAGTATTTT
>many|TRBD2|TRBV7-9|TRBJ2-3
CASSLEELAGATDTQYF
TGTGCCAGCAGCTTAGAAGAACTAGCGGGGGCCACAGATACGCAGTATTTT
>-|TRBD2|TRBV28|TRBJ2-1
CASSLASGGKYNEQFF
TGTGCCAGCAGTTTAGCAAGCGGGGGAAAATACAATGAGCAGTTCTTC
>-|-|TRBV6-5|TRBJ2-2
CASSYSRIGRELFF
TGTGCCAGCAGTTACTCGAGAATAGGCCGGGAGCTGTTTTTT
>few|TRBD2|TRBV20-1|TRBJ2-3
CSAPGLAGGQYTQYF
TGCAGTGCTCCCGGGTTAGCGGGGGGGCAATATACGCAGTATTTT
>-|-|TRBV20-1|TRBJ2-1
CSARLLPGLAMSSYNKQFF
TGCAGTGCTAGACTACTACCGGGACTTGCGATGAGCTCCTACAATAAGCAGTTCTTC
>-|-|TRBV6-2/TRBV6-3|TRBJ2-3
CASSYSIPDLRYF
TGTGCCAGCAGTTACTCAATCCCGGACTTGCGGTATTTT
>few|-|TRBV30|TRBJ2-3
CAWAPGTRTTDTQYF
TGTGCCTGGGCCCCCGGGACTCGAACCACAGATACGCAGTATTTT
>many|TRBD2|TRBV29-1|TRBJ2-3
CSAPGESGLAGRPPSTDTQYF
TGCAGCGCTCCGGGGGAATCGGGACTAGCGGGGAGACCGCCTAGCACAGATACGCAGTATTTT
>-|TRBD2|TRBV11-2|TRBJ2-3
CASSPTSGGWTDTQYF
TGTGCCAGCAGCCCGACTAGCGGGGGGTGGACAGATACGCAGTATTTT
>-|-|TRBV19|TRBJ2-7
CASSIDPGDEQYF
TGTGCCAGTAGTATAGATCCAGGGGACGAGCAGTACTTC
>-|-|TRBV9|TRBJ2-3
CASSGDVGTDTQYF
TGTGCCAGCAGCGGAGATGTAGGCACAGATACGCAGTATTTT
>many|TRBD1|TRBV27|TRBJ2-7
CASSPGTASSYEQYF
TGTGCCAGCAGTCCCGGGACAGCATCCTCCTACGAGCAGTACTTC
>many|TRBD2|TRBV4-3|TRBJ2-1
CASSQEAGPRSDEQFF
TGCGCCAGCAGCCAAGAAGCGGGGCCGAGGAGCGATGAGCAGTTCTTC
>few|TRBD1|TRBV10-1|TRBJ2-2
CASSEQGTGELFF
TGCGCCAGCAGTGAACAGGGGACCGGGGAGCTGTTTTTT
>many|-|TRBV12-3/TRBV12-4|TRBJ1-2
CASSFEGRNPLGYGYTF
TGTGCCAGCAGTTTTGAGGGTAGGAACCCACTTGGATATGGCTACACCTTC
>-|-|TRBV7-6|TRBJ2-1
CASSAGPPTNEQFF
TGTGCCAGCAGCGCCGGTCCCCCCACCAATGAGCAGTTCTTC
>-|TRBD2|TRBV27|TRBJ2-7
CASSLSGGLAGVFYEQYF
TGTGCCAGCAGTTTATCCGGGGGACTAGCGGGAGTATTTTACGAGCAGTACTTC
>many|TRBD2|TRBV12-3/TRBV12-4|TRBJ2-1
CASRGEAGMGYDEQFF
TGTGCCAGCAGGGGGGAAGCGGGGATGGGTTACGATGAGCAGTTCTTC
>few|TRBD2|TRBV27|TRBJ2-3
CASSHGLAVTDTQYF
TGTGCCAGCAGTCATGGACTAGCGGTCACAGATACGCAGTATTTT
>few|TRBD1|TRBV6-2/TRBV6-3|TRBJ2-7
CASSRQGIYEQYF
TGTGCCAGCAGTCGACAGGGAATTTACGAGCAGTACTTC
>few|TRBD1|TRBV7-9|TRBJ2-2
CASSPNRGTNEAGELFF
TGTGCCAGCAGCCCAAACAGGGGTACTAATGAAGCCGGGGAGCTGTTTTTT
>few|-|TRBV5-4|TRBJ1-5
CASSLQGQPQHF
TGTGCCAGCAGCTTGCAAGGTCAGCCCCAGCATTTT
>-|-|TRBV5-4|TRBJ2-1
CASSLGSYNEQFF
TGTGCGTCCAGCCTTGGGTCCTACAATGAGCAGTTCTTC
>few|-|TRBV19|TRBJ2-7
CASSIAPAAYERYF
TGTGCCAGTAGTATCGCCCCCGCGGCGTACGAGCGGTACTTC
>-|-|TRBV6-2/TRBV6-3|TRBJ2-7
CASSYAYEQYF
TGTGCCAGCAGTTATGCCTACGAGCAGTACTTC
>-|-|TRBV19|TRBJ1-4
CASSIGRGFATNEKLFF
TGTGCCAGTAGTATAGGAAGAGGCTTCGCAACTAATGAAAAACTGTTTTTT
>many|-|TRBV6-6|TRBJ1-5
CASSYSQGNIREYSNQPQHF
TGTGCCAGCAGTTACTCCCAGGGGAACATCAGGGAATATAGCAATCAGCCCCAGCATTTT
>many|-|TRBV3-1|TRBJ2-7
CASSQEGQPYEQYF
TGTGCCAGCAGCCAAGAAGGACAGCCCTACGAGCAGTACTTC
>many|-|TRBV20-1|TRBJ2-7
CSASLLNPSTRSSYEQYF
TGCAGTGCTAGCTTACTTAATCCTTCAACACGCAGCTCCTACGAGCAGTACTTC
>few|TRBD2|TRBV19|TRBJ2-7
CAGRLAGVGEQYF
TGTGCCGGTAGGTTGGCGGGAGTCGGGGAGCAGTACTTC
>-|-|TRBV6-1|TRBJ2-1
CASSPLGSSNEQFF
TGTGCCAGCAGTCCACTCGGATCCTCCAATGAGCAGTTCTTC
>few|TRBD1|TRBV29-1|TRBJ2-5
CSVDRDRRKETQYF
TGCAGCGTTGATCGGGACAGGAGGAAGGAGACCCAGTACTTC
>-|TRBD2|TRBV27|TRBJ2-3
CASSFIAGSTDTQYF
TGTGCCAGCAGTTTTATAGCGGGAAGCACAGATACGCAGTATTTT
>-|TRBD1|TRBV4-1|TRBJ2-7
CASSQGWTGGNLNEQYF
TGCGCCAGCAGCCAGGGGTGGACAGGGGGAAATTTAAACGAGCAGTACTTC
>many|-|TRBV6-5|TRBJ2-7
CASSGRHSTYEQYF
TGTGCCAGCAGTGGGAGGCACAGTACCTACGAGCAGTACTTC
>many|-|TRBV18|TRBJ1-5
CASSPGGSNQPQHF
TGTGCCAGCTCACCAGGGGGTAGCAATCAGCCCCAGCATTTT
>many|TRBD1|TRBV12-3/TRBV12-4|TRBJ2-7
CASSLGTGGYEQYF
TGTGCCAGCAGTCTGGGGACAGGGGGCTACGAGCAGTACTTC
>many|-|TRBV13|TRBJ1-6
CASSSRHHSYNSPLHF
TGTGCCAGCAGCTCCCGACACCACTCCTATAATTCACCCCTCCACTTT
>few|TRBD1|TRBV7-9|TRBJ1-4
CASSPTGELLFF
TGTGCCAGCAGCCCGACAGGGGAATTACTGTTTTTT